What follows describes a single T cell receptor beta chain. The target antigen is unknown. The sample originates from a study of CD8 T cells in Susac syndrome. The RNA input was roughly 0.45 to 1 ug, and it was reverse transcribed with random hexamers. An immunoSEQ multiplex PCR amplified TCR beta CDR3 over 54 Vbeta and 13 Jbeta. TCRdb reprocessed the immunoSEQ multiplex PCR reads via MiXCR and lists one record per CDR3 protein. The repertoire holds about 200,000 distinct CDR3 sequences, with 95% as singletons. Study findings and constraints: As the study acknowledged, the number of individuals who were part of its TCR sequencing and HLA analysis was relatively small.

Per germline, CDR1 DFQATT and CDR2 SNEGSKA (reference sequence). Trimming pared 0 bases from V and 6 bases from J, leaving 12 bases between. The CDR3 covers 14 residues. Blood CD8+ and CD4+ T cells underwent high-throughput TCR beta sequencing. TEMRA cells were enriched by FACS, and CD4+ and CD8+ T cells were negatively isolated. This rearrangement joins TRBV20-1 to TRBJ2-1, with D possibly matching TRBD1 (6 bases). The clonotype was recovered from a human donor in good health. Source material: CD4+ T cells from PBMCs. CDR3 nucleotide sequence: TGCAGTGCTAGAGATGTGAGGGGGATCAATGAGCAGTTCTTC. Residues: CSARDVRGINEQFF.